This T cell receptor beta chain was obtained from a study of beta chain features in type 1 diabetes. The whole isolated RNA underwent reverse transcription, so sequencing captured expressed TCRB transcripts. Libraries were prepared by immunoSEQ multiplex PCR; TCRdb keeps only in-frame clonotypes and omits some of them. Of under 800,000 clones in the sample, about 16% are singletons; the top ten hold 0.09% to 0.095%. This clone was counted a few times. Germline V gene sequence: CDR1 MDHEN, CDR2 SYDVKM. The CDR3 contains 15 residues. V shed 2 bases, J shed 2 bases, and the junction held 4 bases outside the gene matches.

The chain is built from TRBV28 and TRBJ1-2; the match to TRBD1 covers 8 bases. The sequence was obtained from a man aged 18-30 years in good health. The sample consisted of naive CD4+ T cells from blood. The CDR3 DNA sequence: TGTGCCAGCAGTTTAGGTCGACAGGGGAACTATGGCTACACCTTC. This codes for CASSLGRQGNYGYTF.